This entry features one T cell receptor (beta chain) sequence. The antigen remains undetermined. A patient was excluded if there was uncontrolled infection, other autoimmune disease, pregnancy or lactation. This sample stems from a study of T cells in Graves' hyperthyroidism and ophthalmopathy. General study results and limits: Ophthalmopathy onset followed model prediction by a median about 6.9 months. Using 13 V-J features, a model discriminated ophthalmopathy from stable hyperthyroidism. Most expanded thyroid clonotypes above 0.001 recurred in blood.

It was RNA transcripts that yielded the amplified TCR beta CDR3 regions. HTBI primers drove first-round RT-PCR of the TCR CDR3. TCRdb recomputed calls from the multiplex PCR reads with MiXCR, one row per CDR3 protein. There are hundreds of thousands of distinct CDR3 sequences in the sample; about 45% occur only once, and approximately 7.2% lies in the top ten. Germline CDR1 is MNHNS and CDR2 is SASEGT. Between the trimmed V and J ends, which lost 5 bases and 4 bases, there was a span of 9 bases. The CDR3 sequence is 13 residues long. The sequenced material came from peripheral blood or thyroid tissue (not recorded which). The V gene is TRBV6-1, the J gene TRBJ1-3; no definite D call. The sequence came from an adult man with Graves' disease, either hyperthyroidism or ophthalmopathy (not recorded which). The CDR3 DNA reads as TGTGCCAGCAGTTCAGTGGAAGGAAACACCATATATTTT. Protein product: CASSSVEGNTIYF.